The next 15 T cell receptor beta chains were all read from a single sample in a study of cytomegalovirus exposure and HLA in healthy donors. The PCR ran on 60 Vbeta and 13 Jbeta primers. Sequencing used immunoSEQ multiplex PCR; TCRdb keeps in-frame clones, though not all of them. The sample has about 120,000 clones, around 75% seen once. The sample consisted of PBMCs. All receptors derive from a woman between 18 and 29 years old in good health and CMV-seronegative.

The CDR3 nucleotides are TGCGCCAGCAGCTTGGGCCCTACAGATAATCAGCCCCAGCATTTT. This codes for CASSLGPTDNQPQHF. This chain connects TRBV5-1 to TRBJ1-5; no reliable D call. The V end lost 0 bases, the J end lost 4 bases, and 11 bases lay between the germline ends. This CDR3 has 15 amino acids. Germline V CDR1 and CDR2: SGHRS, YFSETQ. Full variable domain (rest looked up from reference TRBV5-1 and TRBJ1-5): KAGVTQTPRYLIKTRGQQVTLSCSPISGHRSVSWYQQTPGQGLQFLFEYFSETQRNKGNFPGRFSGRQFSNSRSEMNVSTLELGDSALYLCASSLGPTDNQPQHFGDGTRLSIL.

The genes are TRBV6-1 and TRBJ1-2; 10 bases align to TRBD1. Trimming removed 5 bases from V and 7 bases from J; junction bases left unmatched: 10. The CDR3 is 15 amino acids. Per the germline V gene, CDR1 is MNHNS and CDR2 is SASEGT. In DNA form, the CDR3 reads TGTGCCAGCAGTTCTCCGGGACAGGGGATTAGTGGCTACACCTTC. It yields the protein CASSSPGQGISGYTF.

To note about this clone: This sample includes further DNA sequences coding for the same CDR3. CDR3 sequence: CASSPGGYEQYF. Here the CDR3 DNA reads TGTGCCAGCAGCCCCGGGGGCTACGAGCAGTACTTC. The chain joins TRBV6-5 to TRBJ2-7; weak D call: TRBD2 (6 bases). V gave up 6 bases and J gave up 3 bases, with 9 bases separating them. Germline assignment: CDR1 MNHEY and CDR2 SVGAGI. CDR3 size: 12 residues.

A note on this clone: The CDR3 end shows no conserved phenylalanine or tryptophan, and so a read error is likely. The J gene is TRBJ1-1, the V gene TRBV7-6; maybe TRBD1 (6 bases). The V gene lost 2 bases and the J gene lost 3 bases, with 7 bases spanning the gap. The CDR3 length is 13 residues. The germline CDR1 and CDR2 sequences are SGHVS and FNYEAQ. This CDR3 reads CASSLKGDTEAFL. The CDR3 nucleotides are TGTGCCAGCAGCTTAAAGGGGGACACTGAAGCTTTCCTT.

The V and J genes are TRBV29-1 and TRBJ2-7, with 13 bases matching TRBD2. The germline CDR1 and CDR2 sequences are SQVTM and ANQGSEA. The ends lost 3 bases at V and 0 bases at J; junction bases unmatched: 8. This CDR3 region has 17 residues. The CDR3 sequence is CSVEELAGGSNSYEQYF. In DNA form, the CDR3 reads TGCAGCGTTGAGGAACTAGCGGGGGGGTCCAACTCCTACGAGCAGTACTTC.

V gene TRBV6-5 combines with J gene TRBJ2-1, with D maybe TRBD2 (5 bases). The CDR3 is 14 amino acids. V was pared by 5 bases and J by 4 bases, with 12 bases between. Per the germline V gene, CDR1 is MNHEY and CDR2 is SVGAGI. The CDR3 sequence is CASSPRPGYNEQFF. The DNA of the CDR3 is TGTGCCAGCAGTCCCCGTCCGGGGTACAATGAGCAGTTCTTC.

The chain carries TRBV5-4 and TRBJ1-1; a weak D match, TRBD1 (6 bases). Looked up from germline, CDR1 is SGHNT and CDR2 is YYREEE (reference sequence). Deletions cut 4 bases from V and 0 bases from J, with 13 bases between. The CDR3 runs to 15 residues. The CDR3 DNA reads as TGTGCCAGCAGCCCCCAACAGGGCTTGAACACTGAAGCTTTCTTT. The encoded protein is CASSPQQGLNTEAFF.

This clone was seen a few times. The V call is TRBV15, the J call TRBJ2-5, with 11 nucleotides matching TRBD1. J was trimmed by 1 base and V by 5 bases; bases with no gene match: 3. CDR3 size: 15 residues. Germline V gives CDR1 LNHNV, CDR2 YYDKDF (reference sequence). In DNA, the CDR3 is TGTGCCACCAGCCGAGGACAGGGGGCCCAAGAGACCCAGTACTTC. The encoded protein is CATSRGQGAQETQYF.

The V and J genes are TRBV4-2 and TRBJ1-3, with TRBD1 matching 7 bases. Germline assignment: CDR1 LGHNA and CDR2 YNFKEQ. The CDR3 is made up of 17 amino acids. The J segment lost 1 base and the V segment lost 0 bases, leaving 6 bases of the junction unmatched. The DNA for the CDR3 is TGTGCCAGCAGCCAAGAGAGGGGACAGACTTCTGGAAACACCATATATTTT. Translating it yields CASSQERGQTSGNTIYF.

The chain combines TRBV2 with TRBJ2-2; TRBD1 matches 7 bases. J lost 1 base, V lost 7 bases, and 3 bases had no gene match. The germline CDR1 and CDR2 sequences are SNHLY and FYNNEI. CDR3 length: 14 residues. Here the CDR3 reads CASTRTGNTGELFF. DNA for the CDR3: TGTGCCAGCACCCGGACAGGGAACACCGGGGAGCTGTTTTTT.

This chain joins TRBV27 and TRBJ1-2; D is ambiguous. Trimming removed 6 bases from V and 1 base from J, with 18 bases in between. There are 16 residues in the CDR3. The germline V gene has CDR1 MNHEY and CDR2 SMNVEV (reference sequence). The CDR3 coding sequence is TGTGCCAGCAGCCTCTTCCCCGTCGACATTAACTATGGCTACACCTTC. It is translated as CASSLFPVDINYGYTF.

Note on this clone: Germline is not matched at one junction end, which may reflect a read error. This chain's CDR3 is CASSASPGEKLFF. Written as DNA, the CDR3 is TGTGCTAGCAGCGCGTCCCCCGGTGAAAAACTGTTTTTT. The gene calls are TRBV7-7 and TRBJ1-4; D is undetermined. Germline V lookup: CDR1 SSHAT, CDR2 FNYEAQ (reference sequence). This CDR3 region has 13 residues.

The V gene is TRBV6-1, the J gene TRBJ1-1, with D uncertain. This CDR3 contains 12 residues. The V gene lost 3 bases and the J gene lost 2 bases, with 4 bases spanning the gap. CDR1 MNHNS and CDR2 SASEGT come from the germline V gene. CDR3 loop: CASSESNTEAFF. Written as DNA, the CDR3 is TGTGCCAGCAGTGAGAGCAACACTGAAGCTTTCTTT.

The chain employs TRBV5-1 and TRBJ1-1; 7 positions match TRBD1. The CDR3 is 15 residues long. V shed 0 bases, J shed 3 bases, and the junction held 5 bases outside the gene matches. The germline V gene encodes CDR1 SGHRS and CDR2 YFSETQ. The CDR3 coding sequence is TGCGCCAGCAGCTTGGGAGACAGGGCTGACACTGAAGCTTTCTTT. Translating gives CASSLGDRADTEAFF.

The chain is built from TRBV5-1 and TRBJ1-1, with D possibly TRBD1 on 5 matching bases. CDR3 length: 14 amino acids. The V end lost 0 bases, the J end lost 1 base, and 7 bases lay between the germline ends. Germline V gene sequence: CDR1 SGHRS, CDR2 YFSETQ. CDR3 coding DNA: TGCGCCAGCAGCTTGGGACAGACGAACACTGAAGCTTTCTTT. Translation gives CASSLGQTNTEAFF.